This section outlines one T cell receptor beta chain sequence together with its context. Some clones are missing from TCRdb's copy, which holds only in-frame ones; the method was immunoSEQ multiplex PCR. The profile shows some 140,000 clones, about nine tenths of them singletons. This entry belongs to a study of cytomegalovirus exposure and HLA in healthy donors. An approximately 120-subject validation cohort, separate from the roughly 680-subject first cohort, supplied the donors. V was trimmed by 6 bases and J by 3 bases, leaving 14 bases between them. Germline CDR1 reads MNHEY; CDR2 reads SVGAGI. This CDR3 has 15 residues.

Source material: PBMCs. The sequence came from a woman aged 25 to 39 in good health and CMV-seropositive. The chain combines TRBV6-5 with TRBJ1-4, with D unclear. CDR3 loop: CASRRKGGSNEKLFF. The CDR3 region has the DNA TGTGCCAGCAGGCGAAAGGGAGGTTCTAATGAAAAACTGTTTTTT.